The subject of this entry is one TCR beta chain. V lost 2 bases, J lost 0 bases, and 11 bases lay in between. CDR3 length equals 16 residues. CDR1 is SEHNR and CDR2 is FQNEAQ in the germline V gene (reference sequence). This entry is derived from a study of blood T cell repertoires in COVID-19. Study context: The study drew acute and convalescent COVID-19 samples from the United States, Italy and Spain. PBMCs, B-cell-depleted T cells, or T cells were the source of the cDNA or gDNA that made up the material.

Using immunoSEQ multiplex PCR, the repertoire was profiled, and TCRdb retains in-frame clones only, with some absent. The table has approximately 61,000 clones, 65% to 85% seen once. The rearrangement links TRBV7-9 to TRBJ1-3; D not resolved. The sequence was obtained from a man older than 75 with active or convalescent COVID-19. What was sequenced was peripheral blood. The CDR3 region is CASSLRQLSSGNTIYF. In nucleotides, the CDR3 is TGTGCCAGCAGCTTACGACAACTGAGCTCTGGAAACACCATATATTTT.